This T cell receptor beta chain was sequenced during a study of vaccination effects on CD4 cells after COVID-19. Looking at the study overall: BNT162b2 vaccine or mRNA-1273 vaccine was given to participants in two doses. Study-level findings and limits: Clonal contraction was marked in infection- and vaccine-induced clones late after vaccination. Only a few convalescent patients and no early post-infection timepoints featured in the study.

The CDR3 is made up of 17 amino acids. The V gene's germline CDR1 is SGHRS and CDR2 YFSETQ. V dropped 2 bases and J dropped 0 bases, with 12 bases sitting between them. Viral peptide pool expansion of antigen-specific CD4+ T cells preceded sequencing in the ViraFEST assay. When ten to eleven days of culture had elapsed, CD4+ T cells were isolated. Nucleocapsid antibody tests were negative, and the vaccine recipients had no prior SARS-CoV-2 infection. With around 10 ug/ml peptides and about 9.7 IU/ml IL-2, fewer than 2.5 million PBMC per well were cultured. About this clone: Its target is not known.

Here immunoSEQ multiplex PCR was the method, and the copy in TCRdb shows in-frame clones only, minus some. The data hold 37,000 or so clones, with around 66% observed a single time. This clonotype was obtained from a human donor who received a COVID-19 vaccine. The sample in question was CD4+ T cells from PBMCs cultured with HCoV-OC43 spike peptides, obtained before COVID-19 vaccination. Regarding subset: HCoV-OC43 spike overlapping peptide pool stimulation. The chain couples TRBV5-1 to TRBJ2-6; no definite D call. The CDR3, as DNA: TGCGCCAGCAGCTTATCGGGCACGAGCTCTGGGGCCAACGTCCTGACTTTC. Its protein product is CASSLSGTSSGANVLTF. Complete variable domain (other parts from reference TRBV5-1 and TRBJ2-6): KAGVTQTPRYLIKTRGQQVTLSCSPISGHRSVSWYQQTPGQGLQFLFEYFSETQRNKGNFPGRFSGRQFSNSRSEMNVSTLELGDSALYLCASSLSGTSSGANVLTFGAGSRLTVL.